This TCR beta chain comes out of a study of blood T cells in healthy people across ages. The CDR3 extends over 16 amino acids. CDR1 and CDR2 from the germline V gene are SGHRS and YFSETQ. With V trimmed by 0 bases and J by 5 bases, 10 bases remained unmatched. It was with a sample-barcoded 5' primer and a J-beta primer mix that a second PCR of roughly 6 to 12 cycles was run. Each CDR3 protein gets one entry after TCRdb re-called the 5' RACE reads with MiXCR. This table has around 850,000 distinct CDR3 sequences, approximately 35% appearing once. The origin of this receptor is a man between 18 and 29 years old in good health. The gene calls are TRBV5-1 and TRBJ2-7; 8 bases are shared with TRBD2. Sequences were obtained from blood. CDR3 sequence reads: CASSLGMVAGRDEQYF. The CDR3 region has the DNA TGCGCCAGCAGCTTGGGGATGGTAGCGGGAAGGGACGAGCAGTACTTC.